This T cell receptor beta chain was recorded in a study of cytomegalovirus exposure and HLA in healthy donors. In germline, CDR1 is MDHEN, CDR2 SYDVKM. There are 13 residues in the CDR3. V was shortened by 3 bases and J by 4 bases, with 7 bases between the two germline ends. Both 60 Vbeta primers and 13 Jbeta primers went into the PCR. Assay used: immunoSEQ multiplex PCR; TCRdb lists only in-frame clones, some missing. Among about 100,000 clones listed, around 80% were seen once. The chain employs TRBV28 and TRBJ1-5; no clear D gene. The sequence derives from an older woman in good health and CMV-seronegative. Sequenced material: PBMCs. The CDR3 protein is CASSFGLNQPQHF. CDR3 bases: TGTGCCAGCAGTTTCGGACTGAATCAGCCCCAGCATTTT.